This entry concerns a single TCR beta chain. Its antigen is currently unknown. This specimen comes from a study of OX40 agonist ivuxolimab in advanced cancers. General observations from the study: Doses of 0.1 to 3.0 mg/kg were accompanied by clonal expansion of CD4+ and CD8+ blood T cells by week 6.

The CDR3 is made up of 14 amino acids. Germline loops: CDR1 MNHEY, CDR2 SVGAGI. V gave up 8 bases and J gave up 6 bases, with 17 bases separating them. Method: immunoSEQ multiplex PCR; TCRdb's copy keeps in-frame clones and lacks some. Here the sample spans 40,000 to 50,000 clones, less than 90% being singletons. Source: CD4+ or CD8+ T cells sorted from blood, taken in a trial of the OX40 agonist ivuxolimab. This chain uses TRBV6-5 with TRBJ1-5; possible D gene TRBD1, 6 bases. The clonotype comes from an adult with an advanced solid tumor such as melanoma, head and neck, liver or kidney cancer. CDR3 sequence: CASRKQGSRQPQHF. CDR3 nucleotide sequence: TGTGCCAGCCGAAAACAGGGCTCCCGTCAGCCCCAGCATTTT.